These 3 T cell receptor beta chains share one sample of origin, sequenced in a study of cytotoxic CD8 clonotypes in ibrutinib-treated CLL. The assay was immunoSEQ multiplex PCR, and TCRdb's table has in-frame clones only and misses some. The sample lists 50,000 to 70,000 clones, 50% to 70% occurring once. Sequencing was performed on PBMCs, taken at disease progression, from a patient treated with ibrutinib. The receptors stem from a human donor with chronic lymphocytic leukemia.

The CDR3 nucleotides read TGTGCCAGCAGCCGGGGACAGGGGATCACTGAAGCTTTCTTT. Translation: CASSRGQGITEAFF. This chain uses TRBV7-9 with TRBJ1-1, with 10 positions matching TRBD1. Germline V gene sequence: CDR1 SEHNR, CDR2 FQNEAQ (reference sequence). V gave up 5 bases and J gave up 4 bases; unmatched junction bases: 4. The CDR3 has 14 amino acids.

J is TRBJ1-1 and V is TRBV7-9; no reliable D call. Germline lookup yields CDR1 SEHNR and CDR2 FQNEAQ (reference sequence). The V end lost 4 bases, the J end lost 0 bases, and 3 bases lay between the germline ends. There are 12 residues in the CDR3. CDR3 amino acids: CASSWVNTEAFF. In nucleotides, the CDR3 is TGTGCCAGCAGCTGGGTGAACACTGAAGCTTTCTTT.

The genes are TRBV5-6 and TRBJ2-1; D gene uncertain. This CDR3 region has 13 residues. The germline CDR1 and CDR2 sequences are SGHDT and YYEEEE. The V gene lost 4 bases and the J gene lost 4 bases, with 9 bases spanning the gap. The CDR3 region has the DNA TGTGCCAGCAGCCCGGTAGGTTACAATGAGCAGTTCTTC. It encodes CASSPVGYNEQFF.